What follows describes a single T cell receptor beta chain. Its antigen is currently unknown. The CDR3 length is 13 residues. V shed 6 bases and J shed 5 bases, with 10 bases lying between them. Germline V gene data show CDR1 as MNHEY and CDR2 as SMNVEV (reference sequence). This specimen comes from a study of OX40 agonist ivuxolimab in advanced cancers. Notes on the study in general: On average, CD8+ T cells had more expanded clones than CD4+.

The data were produced by immunoSEQ multiplex PCR, yet TCRdb's version contains in-frame clones alone and is incomplete. This table holds 25,000 to 30,000 clones, roughly 83% found once. Patients were ruled out by autoimmune disease history or systemic immunosuppression. Drawing of blood for sampling happened at baseline, at cycle 4 day 1, and at cycle 7 day 1. The sample here was CD4+ or CD8+ T cells sorted from blood, taken in a trial of the OX40 agonist ivuxolimab. The receptor was derived from an adult with an advanced solid tumor such as melanoma, head and neck, liver or kidney cancer. V gene TRBV27 combines with J gene TRBJ2-2, with a weak D call TRBD1 (6 bases). CDR3 sequence reads: CASSFTGTGELFF. Written as DNA, the CDR3 is TGTGCCAGCAGCTTCACAGGGACCGGGGAGCTGTTTTTT.